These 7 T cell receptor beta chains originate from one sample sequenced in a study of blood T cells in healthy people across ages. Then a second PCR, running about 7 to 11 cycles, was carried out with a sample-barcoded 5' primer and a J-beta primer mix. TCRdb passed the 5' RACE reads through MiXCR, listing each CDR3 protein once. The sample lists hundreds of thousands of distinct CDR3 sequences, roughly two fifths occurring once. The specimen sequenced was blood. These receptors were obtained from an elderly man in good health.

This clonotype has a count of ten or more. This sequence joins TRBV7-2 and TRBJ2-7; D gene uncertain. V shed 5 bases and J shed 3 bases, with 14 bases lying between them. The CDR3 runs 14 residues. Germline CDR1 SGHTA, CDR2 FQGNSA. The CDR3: CASSNKPDIYEQYF. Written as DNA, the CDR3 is TGTGCCAGCAGCAACAAGCCTGACATCTACGAGCAGTACTTC. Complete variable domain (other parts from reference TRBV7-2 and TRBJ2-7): GAGVSQSPSNKVTEKGKDVELRCDPISGHTALYWYRQSLGQGLEFLIYFQGNSAPDKSGLPSDRFSAERTGGSVSTLTIQRTQQEDSAVYLCASSNKPDIYEQYFGPGTRLTVT.

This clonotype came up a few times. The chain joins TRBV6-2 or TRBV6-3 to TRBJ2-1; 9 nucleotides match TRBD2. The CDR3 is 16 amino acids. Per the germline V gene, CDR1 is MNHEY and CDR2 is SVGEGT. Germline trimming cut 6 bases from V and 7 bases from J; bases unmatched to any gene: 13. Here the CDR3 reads CASSRAGTSFSNEQFF. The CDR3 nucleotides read TGTGCCAGCAGCCGGGCCGGGACTAGCTTCTCAAATGAGCAGTTCTTC.

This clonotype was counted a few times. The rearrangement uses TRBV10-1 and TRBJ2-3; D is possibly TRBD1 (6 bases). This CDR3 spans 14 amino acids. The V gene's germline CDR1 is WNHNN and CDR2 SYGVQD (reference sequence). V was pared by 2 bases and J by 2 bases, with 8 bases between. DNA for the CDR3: TGCGCCAGCAGTGAGGGACAGTTCACAGATACGCAGTATTTT. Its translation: CASSEGQFTDTQYF.

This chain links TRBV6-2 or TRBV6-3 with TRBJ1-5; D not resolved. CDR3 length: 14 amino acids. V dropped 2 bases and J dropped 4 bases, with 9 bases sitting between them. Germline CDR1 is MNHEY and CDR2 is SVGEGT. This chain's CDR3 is CASSYISTNQPQHF. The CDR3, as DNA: TGTGCCAGCAGTTACATTTCTACAAATCAGCCCCAGCATTTT.

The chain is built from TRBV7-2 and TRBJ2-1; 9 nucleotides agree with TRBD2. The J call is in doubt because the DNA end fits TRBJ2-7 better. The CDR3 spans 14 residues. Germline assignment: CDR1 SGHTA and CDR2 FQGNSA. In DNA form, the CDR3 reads TGTGCCAGCAGCCCGACTAGCGGTGGAAATGAGCAGTACTTC. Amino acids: CASSPTSGGNEQYF.

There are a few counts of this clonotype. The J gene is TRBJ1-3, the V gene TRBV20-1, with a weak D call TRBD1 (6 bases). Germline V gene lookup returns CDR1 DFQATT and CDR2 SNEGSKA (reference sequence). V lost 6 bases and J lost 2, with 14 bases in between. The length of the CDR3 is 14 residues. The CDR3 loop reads CSAPFGGPGNTIYF. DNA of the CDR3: TGCAGTGCCCCTTTTGGGGGGCCTGGAAACACCATATATTTT.

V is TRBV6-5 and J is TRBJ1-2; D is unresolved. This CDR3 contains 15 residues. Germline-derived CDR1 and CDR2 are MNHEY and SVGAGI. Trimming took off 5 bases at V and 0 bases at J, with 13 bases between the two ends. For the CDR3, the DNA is TGTGCCAGCAGTCCCCGCCAATATTCTAACTATGGCTACACCTTC. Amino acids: CASSPRQYSNYGYTF.